The rows below give T cell receptor beta chains drawn from one sample of a study of T-cell reconstitution after alpha-beta-depleted transplantation in children. TCRdb redid the calling of the PCR reads with MiXCR, one entry per CDR3 protein. The profile covers hundreds of thousands of distinct CDR3 sequences, with under 15% appearing a single time and over 2% taken by the ten largest. The sample in question was PBMCs, mostly from graft donor cells, obtained 360 days after TCRalphabeta/CD19-depleted stem cell transplant. Receptors originate from a male patient younger than 18 who had a stem cell transplant for acute myeloid leukemia, so the T cells may come from the graft donor. Both conserved end residues are part of each CDR3. A D gene is named only where the DNA matches it firmly. Not all rows give a size; the values are once, few, many and, for expanded clones, a class.

v_gene: TRBV12-3/TRBV12-4
abundance: few
d_gene: NA
j_gene: TRBJ1-3
CDR3aa: CASSLPGDGNTIYF
CDR3nt: TGTGCCAGCAGTTTACCAGGGGATGGAAACACCATATATTTT

v_gene: TRBV7-2
abundance: few
d_gene: TRBD2
j_gene: TRBJ2-7
CDR3aa: CASSLGRSGLSGRSYEQYF
CDR3nt: TGTGCCAGCAGCTTAGGGCGGAGTGGGCTAAGCGGGAGGTCCTACGAGCAGTACTTC

v_gene: TRBV28
abundance: few
d_gene: TRBD2
j_gene: TRBJ2-5
CDR3aa: CASSTGLASATQYF
CDR3nt: TGTGCCAGCAGTACTGGACTAGCCTCAGCGACCCAGTACTTC

v_gene: TRBV5-1
abundance: few
d_gene: TRBD2
j_gene: TRBJ2-1
CDR3aa: CASIGLAGGPAFF
CDR3nt: TGCGCCAGCATCGGACTAGCGGGAGGGCCAGCGTTCTTC

v_gene: TRBV7-3
abundance: few
d_gene: TRBD1
j_gene: TRBJ1-2
CDR3aa: CASSTSRGLDGYTF
CDR3nt: TGTGCCAGCAGCACCAGCAGGGGGCTGGATGGCTACACCTTC

v_gene: TRBV18
abundance: NA
d_gene: NA
j_gene: TRBJ2-3
CDR3aa: CASSPPGLGGNTQYF
CDR3nt: TGTGCCAGCTCACCACCGGGGCTAGGCGGAAATACGCAGTATTTT

v_gene: TRBV6-2/TRBV6-3
abundance: few
d_gene: NA
j_gene: TRBJ1-1
CDR3aa: CASSYPNGPGRQNTEAFF
CDR3nt: TGTGCCAGCAGTTACCCGAATGGCCCCGGGAGGCAGAACACTGAAGCTTTCTTT

v_gene: TRBV3-1
abundance: NA
d_gene: TRBD2
j_gene: TRBJ2-5
CDR3aa: CASSQAGTSGQETQYF
CDR3nt: TGTGCCAGCAGCCAAGCTGGGACTAGCGGACAAGAGACCCAGTACTTC

v_gene: TRBV20-1
abundance: NA
d_gene: NA
j_gene: TRBJ2-1
CDR3aa: CSARMKTPRLELNEQFF
CDR3nt: TGCAGTGCTAGAATGAAGACCCCGAGACTAGAACTCAATGAGCAGTTCTTC

v_gene: TRBV3-1
abundance: many
d_gene: NA
j_gene: TRBJ2-5
CDR3aa: CASSQGEVFGETQYF
CDR3nt: TGTGCCAGCAGCCAGGGTGAGGTCTTTGGAGAGACCCAGTACTTC

v_gene: TRBV28
abundance: NA
d_gene: TRBD2
j_gene: TRBJ2-3
CDR3aa: CASSCLYWREGPDTQYF
CDR3nt: TGTGCCAGCAGCTGTCTCTACTGGAGGGAGGGCCCAGATACGCAGTATTTT

v_gene: TRBV27
abundance: NA
d_gene: TRBD2
j_gene: TRBJ2-7
CDR3aa: CASSATLAGGFGEQYF
CDR3nt: TGTGCCAGCAGCGCCACCCTAGCGGGAGGGTTCGGCGAGCAGTACTTC

v_gene: TRBV20-1
abundance: few
d_gene: TRBD1
j_gene: TRBJ1-5
CDR3aa: CSARRTGEGNQPQHF
CDR3nt: TGCAGTGCTAGACGGACAGGGGAGGGCAATCAGCCCCAGCATTTT

v_gene: TRBV20-1
abundance: NA
d_gene: TRBD2
j_gene: TRBJ2-1
CDR3aa: CSARDGGRASYNEQFF
CDR3nt: TGCAGTGCTAGAGATGGCGGGAGAGCATCCTACAATGAGCAGTTCTTC

v_gene: TRBV6-4
abundance: NA
d_gene: TRBD1
j_gene: TRBJ2-2
CDR3aa: CASSVRPTGPNTGELFF
CDR3nt: TGTGCCAGCAGTGTTAGACCGACAGGGCCGAACACCGGGGAGCTGTTTTTT

v_gene: TRBV7-6
abundance: few
d_gene: NA
j_gene: TRBJ2-1
CDR3aa: CASSLAVTHNEQFF
CDR3nt: TGTGCCAGCAGCTTAGCGGTTACACACAATGAGCAGTTCTTC

v_gene: TRBV7-2
abundance: NA
d_gene: NA
j_gene: TRBJ2-7
CDR3aa: CASSLAHPVGTSYRFEQYF
CDR3nt: TGTGCCAGCAGCTTAGCCCACCCGGTGGGAACTAGCTATAGATTCGAGCAGTACTTC

v_gene: TRBV28
abundance: NA
d_gene: NA
j_gene: TRBJ1-2
CDR3aa: CASSFPGDPKINGYTF
CDR3nt: TGTGCCAGCAGTTTCCCGGGGGACCCTAAAATCAATGGCTACACCTTC

v_gene: TRBV5-8
abundance: NA
d_gene: NA
j_gene: TRBJ2-2
CDR3aa: CASRLGLPNTGELFF
CDR3nt: TGTGCCAGCAGGTTGGGACTCCCCAACACCGGGGAGCTGTTTTTT

v_gene: TRBV18
abundance: few
d_gene: TRBD1
j_gene: TRBJ2-7
CDR3aa: CASSPPGDRVREQYF
CDR3nt: TGTGCCAGCTCACCACCAGGAGACAGGGTTCGCGAGCAGTACTTC

v_gene: TRBV4-3
abundance: few
d_gene: NA
j_gene: TRBJ2-3
CDR3aa: CASSQAGPDTQYF
CDR3nt: TGCGCCAGCAGCCAAGCTGGGCCGGATACGCAGTATTTT

v_gene: TRBV29-1
abundance: few
d_gene: NA
j_gene: TRBJ2-3
CDR3aa: CSGGPLLTTDTQYF
CDR3nt: TGCAGCGGGGGGCCGCTCCTAACCACAGATACGCAGTATTTT

v_gene: TRBV12-3/TRBV12-4
abundance: few
d_gene: TRBD2
j_gene: TRBJ2-3
CDR3aa: CASSIAGERDTQYF
CDR3nt: TGTGCCAGCAGTATAGCGGGAGAAAGAGATACGCAGTATTTT

v_gene: TRBV28
abundance: few
d_gene: NA
j_gene: TRBJ2-3
CDR3aa: CASSLSTSTDTQYF
CDR3nt: TGTGCCAGCAGTTTATCGACTAGCACAGATACGCAGTATTTT

v_gene: TRBV11-3
abundance: NA
d_gene: TRBD2
j_gene: TRBJ2-1
CDR3aa: CASSFGTSGVRSYNEQFF
CDR3nt: TGTGCCAGCAGCTTTGGTACTAGCGGGGTTAGATCCTACAATGAGCAGTTCTTC

v_gene: TRBV18
abundance: few
d_gene: TRBD1
j_gene: TRBJ1-5
CDR3aa: CASSQGQGLGINQPQHF
CDR3nt: TGTGCCAGCTCACAGGGACAGGGGCTCGGGATTAATCAGCCCCAGCATTTT

v_gene: TRBV20-1
abundance: few
d_gene: NA
j_gene: TRBJ1-1
CDR3aa: CSATHRTGRLSNTEAFF
CDR3nt: TGCAGTGCCACGCACCGGACCGGGAGACTATCGAACACTGAAGCTTTCTTT

v_gene: TRBV7-2
abundance: NA
d_gene: NA
j_gene: TRBJ2-1
CDR3aa: CASSFVLKTEQFF
CDR3nt: TGTGCCAGCAGCTTTGTCCTAAAGACTGAGCAGTTCTTC

v_gene: TRBV29-1
abundance: NA
d_gene: NA
j_gene: TRBJ2-2
CDR3aa: CSVELFGPGELFF
CDR3nt: TGCAGCGTTGAACTCTTTGGACCCGGGGAGCTGTTTTTT

v_gene: TRBV5-1
abundance: NA
d_gene: NA
j_gene: TRBJ2-7
CDR3aa: CASSFRTAQYEQYF
CDR3nt: TGCGCCAGCAGCTTTAGGACAGCCCAGTACGAGCAGTACTTC

v_gene: TRBV7-6
abundance: few
d_gene: NA
j_gene: TRBJ2-6
CDR3aa: CASSLDRISGANVLTF
CDR3nt: TGTGCCAGCAGCTTAGACAGGATCTCTGGGGCCAACGTCCTGACTTTC

v_gene: TRBV20-1
abundance: few
d_gene: NA
j_gene: TRBJ1-5
CDR3aa: CSARAPLLTSINQPQHF
CDR3nt: TGCAGTGCTAGGGCCCCGCTACTTACATCCATCAATCAGCCCCAGCATTTT

v_gene: TRBV20-1
abundance: many
d_gene: NA
j_gene: TRBJ2-7
CDR3aa: CSARPGGEIHEQYF
CDR3nt: TGCAGTGCCCGACCCGGCGGGGAAATCCACGAGCAGTACTTC

v_gene: TRBV5-1
abundance: many
d_gene: NA
j_gene: TRBJ2-1
CDR3aa: CASRGSGAYNEQFF
CDR3nt: TGCGCCAGCAGAGGATCGGGGGCCTACAATGAGCAGTTCTTC

v_gene: TRBV28
abundance: NA
d_gene: NA
j_gene: TRBJ2-7
CDR3aa: CASSFTDSSYEQYF
CDR3nt: TGTGCCAGCAGTTTCACGGACAGCTCCTACGAGCAGTACTTC

v_gene: TRBV5-1
abundance: few
d_gene: NA
j_gene: TRBJ2-7
CDR3aa: CASSSGDDGQYF
CDR3nt: TGCGCCAGCAGCTCAGGCGATGACGGGCAGTACTTC

v_gene: TRBV28
abundance: NA
d_gene: NA
j_gene: TRBJ2-2
CDR3aa: CASSLIATNTGELFF
CDR3nt: TGTGCCAGCAGTTTAATTGCCACAAACACCGGGGAGCTGTTTTTT

v_gene: TRBV5-6
abundance: NA
d_gene: TRBD2
j_gene: TRBJ2-5
CDR3aa: CASSRTGLEGVETQYF
CDR3nt: TGTGCCAGCAGCCGGACGGGACTAGAGGGAGTGGAGACCCAGTACTTC

v_gene: TRBV5-1
abundance: few
d_gene: TRBD1
j_gene: TRBJ2-7
CDR3aa: CASSWAGTGAYEQYF
CDR3nt: TGCGCCAGCAGCTGGGCCGGGACAGGGGCCTACGAGCAGTACTTC

v_gene: TRBV12-3/TRBV12-4
abundance: NA
d_gene: TRBD2
j_gene: TRBJ2-4
CDR3aa: CASSLDLWTSGRLSNIQYF
CDR3nt: TGTGCCAGCAGTTTAGATCTCTGGACTAGCGGGAGATTATCAAACATTCAGTACTTC

v_gene: TRBV2
abundance: many
d_gene: NA
j_gene: TRBJ2-3
CDR3aa: CASSVGGSVDTQYF
CDR3nt: TGTGCCAGCAGTGTCGGAGGATCCGTAGATACGCAGTATTTT

v_gene: TRBV7-9
abundance: many
d_gene: NA
j_gene: TRBJ2-3
CDR3aa: CASSLDGGNTDTQYF
CDR3nt: TGTGCCAGCAGCTTAGACGGGGGCAACACAGATACGCAGTATTTT

v_gene: TRBV20-1
abundance: NA
d_gene: TRBD2
j_gene: TRBJ2-1
CDR3aa: CSARGSGRAGNEQFF
CDR3nt: TGCAGTGCTAGGGGCAGCGGGAGGGCCGGGAATGAGCAGTTCTTC

v_gene: TRBV6-1
abundance: many
d_gene: NA
j_gene: TRBJ2-3
CDR3aa: CASREASTDTQYF
CDR3nt: TGTGCCAGCAGGGAGGCTAGCACAGATACGCAGTATTTT

v_gene: TRBV7-2
abundance: few
d_gene: TRBD1
j_gene: TRBJ2-7
CDR3aa: CASSIGTGGPSYEQYF
CDR3nt: TGTGCCAGCAGCATTGGGACAGGGGGACCCTCCTACGAGCAGTACTTC

v_gene: TRBV4-2
abundance: few
d_gene: TRBD2
j_gene: TRBJ2-7
CDR3aa: CASSQELRLAGDEQYF
CDR3nt: TGTGCCAGCAGCCAAGAGTTAAGACTAGCGGGAGACGAGCAGTACTTC

v_gene: TRBV29-1
abundance: NA
d_gene: TRBD2
j_gene: TRBJ2-3
CDR3aa: CSALGRAGLDTQYF
CDR3nt: TGCAGCGCTCTCGGGAGGGCCGGTTTAGATACGCAGTATTTT

v_gene: TRBV6-1
abundance: many
d_gene: NA
j_gene: TRBJ2-7
CDR3aa: CATCVASGVYEQYF
CDR3nt: TGTGCCACCTGCGTTGCATCGGGCGTCTACGAGCAGTACTTC

v_gene: TRBV6-2/TRBV6-3
abundance: few
d_gene: NA
j_gene: TRBJ2-3
CDR3aa: CASSYSTHTQYF
CDR3nt: TGTGCCAGCAGTTACTCGACACATACGCAGTATTTT

v_gene: TRBV18
abundance: few
d_gene: NA
j_gene: TRBJ1-3
CDR3aa: CASSPLDRDAGNTIYF
CDR3nt: TGTGCCAGCTCGCCTTTGGACAGAGATGCCGGAAACACCATATATTTT

v_gene: TRBV3-1
abundance: NA
d_gene: NA
j_gene: TRBJ2-2
CDR3aa: CASSQKMNTWELFF
CDR3nt: TGTGCCAGCAGCCAAAAGATGAACACCTGGGAGCTGTTTTTT

v_gene: TRBV5-1
abundance: NA
d_gene: TRBD1
j_gene: TRBJ2-3
CDR3aa: CASSLPGQGLGTDTQYF
CDR3nt: TGCGCCAGCAGCTTGCCGGGACAGGGGCTTGGCACAGATACGCAGTATTTT

v_gene: TRBV5-6
abundance: NA
d_gene: TRBD2
j_gene: TRBJ2-7
CDR3aa: CASTREGFSYEQYF
CDR3nt: TGTGCCAGCACCCGGGAGGGCTTCTCCTACGAGCAGTACTTC

v_gene: TRBV10-3
abundance: NA
d_gene: TRBD1
j_gene: TRBJ2-7
CDR3aa: CAIRISDRDLSYEQYF
CDR3nt: TGTGCCATCAGGATTTCAGACAGGGACCTCTCCTACGAGCAGTACTTC

v_gene: TRBV7-2
abundance: few
d_gene: NA
j_gene: TRBJ2-5
CDR3aa: CASSLPGAPFETQYF
CDR3nt: TGTGCCAGCAGCTTACCAGGGGCGCCGTTTGAGACCCAGTACTTC

v_gene: TRBV7-7
abundance: NA
d_gene: TRBD2
j_gene: TRBJ2-7
CDR3aa: CASSSGLAGEEQYF
CDR3nt: TGTGCTAGCAGCTCCGGACTAGCGGGAGAGGAGCAGTACTTC